A selection of T cell receptor beta chains follows, all from one sample in a study of T cell repertoires in cytomegalovirus infection. One entry per CDR3 protein, called by TCRdb with MiXCR from the reads. Of roughly 630,000 distinct CDR3 sequences in the sample, about 24% are singletons; the top ten hold roughly 8%. The sequencing sample was made of CD8+ T cells from PBMCs. Receptors were obtained from a human donor in good health (CMV status not recorded). Some clones in this sample may be carry-over from other donors' samples. The CDR3 runs from the conserved cysteine through the conserved F or W. The order of the fields is J gene, D gene, V gene, clone size, CDR3 DNA, CDR3 protein. The D gene is left open where the match is weak. The size field is filled for only some rows; it gives once, few, many or a size class.

j_call: TRBJ1-6; d_call: -; v_call: TRBV6-5; clone_size: -; cdr3_nt: TGTGCCAGCAGGAGGACGGGGGCGTCCTATAATTCACCCCTCCACTTT; cdr3_aa: CASRRTGASYNSPLHF
j_call: TRBJ2-7; d_call: -; v_call: TRBV7-9; clone_size: few; cdr3_nt: TGTGCCAGCAGACAAGACAGTCAAGTCGAGCAGTACTTC; cdr3_aa: CASRQDSQVEQYF
j_call: TRBJ2-3; d_call: TRBD2; v_call: TRBV2; clone_size: few; cdr3_nt: TGTGCCAGCAGTGAATCTAGCGGGGACACAGATACGCAGTATTTT; cdr3_aa: CASSESSGDTDTQYF
j_call: TRBJ1-2; d_call: -; v_call: TRBV20-1; clone_size: -; cdr3_nt: TGCAGTACTAGGCCCGGGACTTCGGAGTATGGCTACACCTTC; cdr3_aa: CSTRPGTSEYGYTF
j_call: TRBJ2-1; d_call: TRBD2; v_call: TRBV6-2/TRBV6-3; clone_size: -; cdr3_nt: TGTGCCAGCAGTTACCCGACTAGCGGGGGGGTCAGCTCCTACAATGAGCAGTTCTTC; cdr3_aa: CASSYPTSGGVSSYNEQFF
j_call: TRBJ1-2; d_call: TRBD1; v_call: TRBV20-1; clone_size: many; cdr3_nt: TGCAGTGCTAGAGGCCCTAAGACAGGGGGCGCGGGAGGCTACACCTTC; cdr3_aa: CSARGPKTGGAGGYTF
j_call: TRBJ1-5; d_call: -; v_call: TRBV10-3; clone_size: few; cdr3_nt: TGTGCCATCGGCGGGATCTATAGCAATCAGCCCCAGCATTTT; cdr3_aa: CAIGGIYSNQPQHF
j_call: TRBJ1-2; d_call: -; v_call: TRBV19; clone_size: few; cdr3_nt: TGTGCCAGTAGTGTACTCGCCCGCCATGGCTACACCTTC; cdr3_aa: CASSVLARHGYTF
j_call: TRBJ2-7; d_call: TRBD2; v_call: TRBV12-3/TRBV12-4; clone_size: -; cdr3_nt: TGTGCCAGCAGTTTGGCGGGGGGGCCTGCAAACGAGCAGTACTTC; cdr3_aa: CASSLAGGPANEQYF
j_call: TRBJ1-1; d_call: -; v_call: TRBV7-9; clone_size: few; cdr3_nt: TGTGCCAGCAGCTCCGGGACTGATCCTGAAGCTTTCTTT; cdr3_aa: CASSSGTDPEAFF
j_call: TRBJ2-2; d_call: -; v_call: TRBV20-1; clone_size: -; cdr3_nt: TGCAGTGCTCGTCGACTGCTAACCGGGGAGCTGTTTTTT; cdr3_aa: CSARRLLTGELFF
j_call: TRBJ2-5; d_call: TRBD1; v_call: TRBV7-6; clone_size: many; cdr3_nt: TGTGCCAGCAGCACCGCTACAGGGGGAGAGACCCAGTACTTC; cdr3_aa: CASSTATGGETQYF
j_call: TRBJ2-1; d_call: TRBD1; v_call: TRBV9; clone_size: few; cdr3_nt: TGTGCCAGCAGCGAAAAGACAGGGCCCGACAATGAGCAGTTCTTC; cdr3_aa: CASSEKTGPDNEQFF
j_call: TRBJ1-2; d_call: TRBD1; v_call: TRBV12-3/TRBV12-4; clone_size: -; cdr3_nt: TGTGCCAGCAGTTTAGGGACAGGCGCCTATGGCTACACCTTC; cdr3_aa: CASSLGTGAYGYTF
j_call: TRBJ2-3; d_call: -; v_call: TRBV7-2; clone_size: many; cdr3_nt: TGTGCCAGCAGCCCGACGAGGGGGGAGACGCAGTATTTT; cdr3_aa: CASSPTRGETQYF
j_call: TRBJ1-5; d_call: -; v_call: TRBV2; clone_size: few; cdr3_nt: TGTGCCAGCATGAGGGGCGATGGCAATCAGCCCCAGCATTTT; cdr3_aa: CASMRGDGNQPQHF
j_call: TRBJ2-3; d_call: TRBD2; v_call: TRBV2; clone_size: few; cdr3_nt: TGTGCCAGCAGTGACGGTCTAGCGGGGCGCACAGATACGCAGTATTTT; cdr3_aa: CASSDGLAGRTDTQYF
j_call: TRBJ1-2; d_call: TRBD1; v_call: TRBV10-3; clone_size: -; cdr3_nt: TGTGCCATCGGTCCGGGACAGGGGCCCAAAGCTAACTATGGCTACACCTTC; cdr3_aa: CAIGPGQGPKANYGYTF
j_call: TRBJ1-6; d_call: TRBD1; v_call: TRBV12-3/TRBV12-4; clone_size: many; cdr3_nt: TGTGCCAGCAGTCCGGGGACAGGGGGTTATAATTCACCCCTCCACTTT; cdr3_aa: CASSPGTGGYNSPLHF
j_call: TRBJ2-2; d_call: -; v_call: TRBV7-6; clone_size: few; cdr3_nt: TGTGCCAGCAGCTCCGACGGGACAATGAACACCGGGGAGCTGTTTTTT; cdr3_aa: CASSSDGTMNTGELFF
j_call: TRBJ1-5; d_call: -; v_call: TRBV28; clone_size: many; cdr3_nt: TGTGCCAGCAGTACGACATTTTCTCAGCCCCAGCATTTT; cdr3_aa: CASSTTFSQPQHF
j_call: TRBJ1-1; d_call: -; v_call: TRBV20-1; clone_size: few; cdr3_nt: TGCAGTGCTAGACACATCGATGGTAGGGATGAAGCTTTCTTT; cdr3_aa: CSARHIDGRDEAFF
j_call: TRBJ2-1; d_call: TRBD1; v_call: TRBV7-4; clone_size: -; cdr3_nt: TGTGCCAGCAGCCCCGGACAGGACTTCTCCTACAATGAGCAGTTCTTC; cdr3_aa: CASSPGQDFSYNEQFF
j_call: TRBJ2-3; d_call: TRBD2; v_call: TRBV20-1; clone_size: few; cdr3_nt: TGCAGTGCTTGGACCCTTACTAGCGCGGTTCCAGATACGCAGTATTTT; cdr3_aa: CSAWTLTSAVPDTQYF
j_call: TRBJ2-5; d_call: TRBD1; v_call: TRBV12-3/TRBV12-4; clone_size: -; cdr3_nt: TGTGCCAGCAGTTTTGACAGGGTAGGAGAGACCCAGTACTTC; cdr3_aa: CASSFDRVGETQYF
j_call: TRBJ2-1; d_call: TRBD1; v_call: TRBV7-9; clone_size: many; cdr3_nt: TGTGCCAGCAGTCCTAATCTAGGGACAGGGTCATACAATGAGCAGTTCTTC; cdr3_aa: CASSPNLGTGSYNEQFF
j_call: TRBJ2-1; d_call: TRBD1; v_call: TRBV27; clone_size: few; cdr3_nt: TGTGCCAGCACCGCTATCGACAGGGTTGAATCCTACAATGAGCAGTTCTTC; cdr3_aa: CASTAIDRVESYNEQFF
j_call: TRBJ2-6; d_call: -; v_call: TRBV29-1; clone_size: -; cdr3_nt: TGCAGCGTCAGTGGGGCCGGGGCCAACGTCCTGACTTTC; cdr3_aa: CSVSGAGANVLTF
j_call: TRBJ2-4; d_call: -; v_call: TRBV6-6; clone_size: -; cdr3_nt: TGTGCCAACACCAGACAGGTCTGGGACATTCAGTACTTC; cdr3_aa: CANTRQVWDIQYF
j_call: TRBJ2-3; d_call: -; v_call: TRBV7-9; clone_size: many; cdr3_nt: TGTGCCAGCACCTACCCTGGGGATACGCAGTATTTT; cdr3_aa: CASTYPGDTQYF
j_call: TRBJ2-1; d_call: -; v_call: TRBV14; clone_size: -; cdr3_nt: TGTGCCAGCAGCCCCTTGAATTCCTACGAGCAGTTCTTC; cdr3_aa: CASSPLNSYEQFF
j_call: TRBJ2-3; d_call: -; v_call: TRBV10-3; clone_size: -; cdr3_nt: TGTGCCATCACCTCTCTACTCAAGGGAGGAAGCACAGATACGCAGTATTTT; cdr3_aa: CAITSLLKGGSTDTQYF
j_call: TRBJ2-5; d_call: -; v_call: TRBV7-3; clone_size: -; cdr3_nt: TGTGTCAGCAGCCCGGGACGTAGGTACCAAGAGACCCAGTACTTC; cdr3_aa: CVSSPGRRYQETQYF
j_call: TRBJ2-2; d_call: -; v_call: TRBV7-6; clone_size: -; cdr3_nt: TGTGCCAGCAGCCTCCTTCTAAACACCGGGGAGCTGTTTTTT; cdr3_aa: CASSLLLNTGELFF
j_call: TRBJ1-4; d_call: -; v_call: TRBV7-8; clone_size: many; cdr3_nt: TGTGCCAGCAGCCCTTTTTTAGGGACAACTAATGAAAAACTGTTTTTT; cdr3_aa: CASSPFLGTTNEKLFF
j_call: TRBJ2-1; d_call: -; v_call: TRBV7-1; clone_size: -; cdr3_nt: TGTGTCAGCAGCCCGGGGGGCAGCTCCTACAATGAGCAGTTCTTC; cdr3_aa: CVSSPGGSSYNEQFF
j_call: TRBJ2-1; d_call: TRBD2; v_call: TRBV6-4; clone_size: -; cdr3_nt: TGTGCCAGCAGTGAAGGGACTAGCGGGGATTACAATGAGCAGTTCTTC; cdr3_aa: CASSEGTSGDYNEQFF
j_call: TRBJ2-1; d_call: -; v_call: TRBV14; clone_size: few; cdr3_nt: TGTGCCAGCAGCTTCCTCCAGGCCCCCGGCGTTAGGCAGTTCTTC; cdr3_aa: CASSFLQAPGVRQFF
j_call: TRBJ2-2; d_call: TRBD1; v_call: TRBV29-1; clone_size: few; cdr3_nt: TGCAGCGTTCGGAGGACAGGGGACACCGGGGAGCTGTTTTTT; cdr3_aa: CSVRRTGDTGELFF
j_call: TRBJ1-6; d_call: -; v_call: TRBV7-2; clone_size: many; cdr3_nt: TGTGCCAGCAGCTACAGGTCTGCTAATTCACCCCTCCACTTT; cdr3_aa: CASSYRSANSPLHF
j_call: TRBJ2-6; d_call: -; v_call: TRBV2; clone_size: -; cdr3_nt: TGTGCCAGCAGTGAAGAGGGGGTGGCCGAGAGCTCTGGGGCCAACGTCCTGACTTTC; cdr3_aa: CASSEEGVAESSGANVLTF
j_call: TRBJ2-1; d_call: -; v_call: TRBV7-8; clone_size: -; cdr3_nt: TGTGCCAGCAGCACCTTACTAGAAAGTTTGTTCTTC; cdr3_aa: CASSTLLESLFF
j_call: TRBJ2-1; d_call: TRBD1; v_call: TRBV29-1; clone_size: -; cdr3_nt: TGCAGCGGCGGGACAGGGGTAGTCAGTGAGCAGTTCTTC; cdr3_aa: CSGGTGVVSEQFF
j_call: TRBJ2-1; d_call: -; v_call: TRBV29-1; clone_size: few; cdr3_nt: TGCAGCGTCCCCCGGACAGACAACTACAATGAGCAGTTCTTC; cdr3_aa: CSVPRTDNYNEQFF
j_call: TRBJ1-5; d_call: -; v_call: TRBV20-1; clone_size: -; cdr3_nt: TGCAGTGGGGCTGGGGGGGATTTCAGTCAGCCCCAGCATTTT; cdr3_aa: CSGAGGDFSQPQHF
j_call: TRBJ2-5; d_call: TRBD1; v_call: TRBV7-8; clone_size: -; cdr3_nt: TGTGCCAGCAGCCCGAGGACAGGCCTCCAAGAGACCCAGTACTTC; cdr3_aa: CASSPRTGLQETQYF
j_call: TRBJ2-6; d_call: -; v_call: TRBV4-1; clone_size: -; cdr3_nt: TGCGCCAGCAGCCAGTGGGACATCCTTGGGGCCAACGTCCTGACTTTC; cdr3_aa: CASSQWDILGANVLTF
j_call: TRBJ2-5; d_call: TRBD2; v_call: TRBV7-8; clone_size: many; cdr3_nt: TGTGCCAGCACTAAGCGGGGGGGGTACCAAGAGACCCAGTACTTC; cdr3_aa: CASTKRGGYQETQYF
j_call: TRBJ2-5; d_call: -; v_call: TRBV5-1; clone_size: -; cdr3_nt: TGCGCCAGCCGAGAAGGCGGAGAGACCCAGTACTTC; cdr3_aa: CASREGGETQYF
j_call: TRBJ2-2; d_call: -; v_call: TRBV7-3; clone_size: many; cdr3_nt: TGTGCCAGCAGCACTACGAACCGGGGGTCGAACACCGGGGAGCTGTTTTTT; cdr3_aa: CASSTTNRGSNTGELFF
j_call: TRBJ1-1; d_call: -; v_call: TRBV6-5; clone_size: many; cdr3_nt: TGTGCCAGCAGTTACCAGGGGAGGGATTTCGAAGCTTTCTTT; cdr3_aa: CASSYQGRDFEAFF
j_call: TRBJ2-2; d_call: -; v_call: TRBV5-4; clone_size: -; cdr3_nt: TGTGCCAGCAGCGAGGGAATCGGGGAGCTGTTTTTT; cdr3_aa: CASSEGIGELFF
j_call: TRBJ2-7; d_call: -; v_call: TRBV3-1; clone_size: once; cdr3_nt: TGTGCCAGCAGCCATTGGAGGGGAAGGAACTACGAGCAGTACTTC; cdr3_aa: CASSHWRGRNYEQYF
j_call: TRBJ1-1; d_call: -; v_call: TRBV11-2; clone_size: few; cdr3_nt: TGTGCCAGCAGCTTAAACGTCCGGGCCCCACTCGAGAGCACTGAAGCTTTCTTT; cdr3_aa: CASSLNVRAPLESTEAFF
j_call: TRBJ1-2; d_call: -; v_call: TRBV2; clone_size: once; cdr3_nt: TGTGCCAGCACAGGGAGAACCCTTTATGGCTACACCTTC; cdr3_aa: CASTGRTLYGYTF